The clone carrying this T cell receptor (beta chain) was picked up a small number of times. V shed 3 bases and J shed 0 bases, with 9 bases lying between them. The CDR3 loop spans 15 amino acids. The germline V gene has CDR1 LNHDA and CDR2 SQIVND (reference sequence). This entry comes from a study of T cell repertoires in ileal Crohn's disease. Roughly 470 nanograms of biopsy DNA per sample underwent TCRB immunosequencing. Sequencing used immunoSEQ multiplex PCR; TCRdb keeps in-frame clones, though not all of them. The repertoire consists of about 17,000 clones, with over 45% occurring once and the leading ten covering approximately 7%.

The V and J genes are TRBV19 and TRBJ2-1; D perhaps matches TRBD2 (5 bases). The sample was ileal tissue. This receptor was obtained from an adult with Crohn's disease. DNA for the CDR3: TGTGCCAGTAGTATTTTGCTAGCCTCCTACAATGAGCAGTTCTTC. Translating it yields CASSILLASYNEQFF.